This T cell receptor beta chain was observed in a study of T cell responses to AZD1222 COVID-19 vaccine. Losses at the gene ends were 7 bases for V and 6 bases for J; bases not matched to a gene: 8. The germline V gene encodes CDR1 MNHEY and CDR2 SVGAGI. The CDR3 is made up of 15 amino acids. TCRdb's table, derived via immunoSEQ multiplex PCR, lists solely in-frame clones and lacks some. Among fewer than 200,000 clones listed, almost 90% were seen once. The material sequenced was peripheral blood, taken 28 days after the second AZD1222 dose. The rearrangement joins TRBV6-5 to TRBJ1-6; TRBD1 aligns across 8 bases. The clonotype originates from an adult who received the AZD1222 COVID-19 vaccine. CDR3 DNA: TGTGCCAGCAATCCGGCCAGGGGGCCTAATTCACCCCTCCACTTT. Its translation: CASNPARGPNSPLHF.